This T cell receptor beta chain was sequenced in a study of shared clonotypes between healthy human individuals. Study-wide findings and caveats: Larger richness was generally estimated for naive than memory subsets.

The V segment lost 0 bases and the J segment 0 bases; nucleotides outside the gene matches: 5. The length of the CDR3 is 18 residues. The germline V gene has CDR1 SGHRS and CDR2 YFSETQ. As concerns this clone: Antigen: not known.

The protocol was immunoSEQ multiplex PCR, while the TCRdb copy is restricted to in-frame clones and leaves out a portion. The data hold under 2.5 million clones, with about nine tenths observed a single time. Source material: naive CD4+ T cells from PBMCs. Subset reported: CD45RA+ positively selected. The chain has TRBV5-1 and TRBJ2-3, with 12 bases matching TRBD2. The TCR was taken from a man between 18 and 29 years old in good health. Some clones in this sample may be carry-over from other donors' samples. CDR3 nucleotides: TGCGCCAGCAGCTTGGAACTAGCGGGAGGCACTAGCACAGATACGCAGTATTTT. This sequence encodes CASSLELAGGTSTDTQYF.